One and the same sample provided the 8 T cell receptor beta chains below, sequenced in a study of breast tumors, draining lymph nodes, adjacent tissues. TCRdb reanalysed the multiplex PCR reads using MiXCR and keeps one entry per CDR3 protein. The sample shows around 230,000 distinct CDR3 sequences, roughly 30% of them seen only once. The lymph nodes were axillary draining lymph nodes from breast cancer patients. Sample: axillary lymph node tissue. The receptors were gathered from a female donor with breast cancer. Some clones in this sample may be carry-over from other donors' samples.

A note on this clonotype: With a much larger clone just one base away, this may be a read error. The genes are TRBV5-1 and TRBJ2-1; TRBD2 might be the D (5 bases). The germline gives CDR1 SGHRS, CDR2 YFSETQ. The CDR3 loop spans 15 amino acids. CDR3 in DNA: TGCACCAGCAGCTTGGAGTCGACCCCACGGGGTGAGCAGTTCTTC. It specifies CTSSLESTPRGEQFF. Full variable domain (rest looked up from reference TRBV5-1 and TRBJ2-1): KAGVTQTPRYLIKTRGQQVTLSCSPISGHRSVSWYQQTPGQGLQFLFEYFSETQRNKGNFPGRFSGRQFSNSRSEMNVSTLELGDSALYLCTSSLESTPRGEQFFGPGTRLTVL.

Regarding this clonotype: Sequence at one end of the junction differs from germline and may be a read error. In nucleotides, the CDR3 is TGTGCCAGCAGCTTGGGGTCAGAGATGGCTTTT. This sequence encodes CASSLGSEMAF. J is TRBJ1-6 and V is TRBV5-5; D not resolved. The CDR3 has 11 amino acids. CDR1 is SGHKS, CDR2 YYEKEE, per germline (reference sequence).

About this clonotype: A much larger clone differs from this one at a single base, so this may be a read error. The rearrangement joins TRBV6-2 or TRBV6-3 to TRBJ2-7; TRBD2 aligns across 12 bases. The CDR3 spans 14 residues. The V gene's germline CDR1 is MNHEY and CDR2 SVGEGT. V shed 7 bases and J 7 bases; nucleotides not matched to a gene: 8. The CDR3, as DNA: TGTGCCAGCATGCGACTAGCGGGAGCTGTAGAGCAGTACTTC. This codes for CASMRLAGAVEQYF.

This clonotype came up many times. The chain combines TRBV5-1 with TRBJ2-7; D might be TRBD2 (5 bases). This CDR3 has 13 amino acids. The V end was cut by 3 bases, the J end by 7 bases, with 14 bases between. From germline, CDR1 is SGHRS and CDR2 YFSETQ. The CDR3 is CASSSPISGEQYF. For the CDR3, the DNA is TGCGCCAGCAGCTCGCCTATTTCGGGGGAGCAGTACTTC.

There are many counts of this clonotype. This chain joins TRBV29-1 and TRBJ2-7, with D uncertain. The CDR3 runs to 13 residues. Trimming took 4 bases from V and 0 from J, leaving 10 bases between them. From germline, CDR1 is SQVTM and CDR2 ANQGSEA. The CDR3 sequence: CSVGFLGSYEQYF. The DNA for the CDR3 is TGCAGCGTTGGCTTCCTGGGCTCCTACGAGCAGTACTTC.

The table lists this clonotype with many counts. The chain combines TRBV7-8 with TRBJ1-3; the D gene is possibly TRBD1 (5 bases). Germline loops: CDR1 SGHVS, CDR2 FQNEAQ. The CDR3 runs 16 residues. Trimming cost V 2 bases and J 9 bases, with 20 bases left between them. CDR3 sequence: CASSLRDGSSRGTIYF. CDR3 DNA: TGTGCCAGCAGCTTACGGGACGGCTCATCCAGAGGCACCATATATTTT.

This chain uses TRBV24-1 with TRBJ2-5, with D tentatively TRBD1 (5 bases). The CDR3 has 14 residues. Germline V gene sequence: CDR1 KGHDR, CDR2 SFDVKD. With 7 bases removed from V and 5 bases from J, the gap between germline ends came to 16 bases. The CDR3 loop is CATSHPGNGETQYF. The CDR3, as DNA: TGTGCCACCAGCCATCCAGGGAATGGCGAGACCCAGTACTTC.

CDR3 loop: CASSASGDTEKLFF. The CDR3 DNA reads TGTGCCAGTAGTGCGTCAGGGGACACTGAAAAACTGTTTTTT. V and J are TRBV19 and TRBJ1-4, with D perhaps matching TRBD1 (6 bases). The V end was cut by 5 bases, the J end by 7 bases, with 14 bases between. Germline V lookup: CDR1 LNHDA, CDR2 SQIVND (reference sequence). The CDR3 length is 14 residues.